These 26 T cell receptor beta chains were sequenced from one sample in a study of T-cell reconstitution after alpha-beta-depleted transplantation in children. The authors prepared the TCRbeta library with unique molecular identifiers. TCRdb reprocessed the PCR reads with MiXCR, giving one entry per CDR3 protein. The profile covers over 120,000 distinct CDR3 sequences, with around 8.8% appearing a single time and around a sixth taken by the ten largest. Sequenced here: PBMCs, mostly from graft donor cells, sampled 180 days after TCRalphabeta/CD19-depleted stem cell transplant. These receptors originate from a female patient between 2 and 15 years old who had a stem cell transplant for congenital amegakaryocytic thrombocytopenia, so the T cells may come from the graft donor.

This clonotype was counted ten times or more. The rearrangement links TRBV15 to TRBJ2-5; TRBD2 matches 7 bases. CDR1 and CDR2 from the germline V gene are LNHNV and YYDKDF (reference sequence). The CDR3 totals 15 residues. The trim removed 0 bases at V and 5 bases at J, leaving 6 bases unmatched. The DNA of the CDR3 is TGTGCCACCAGCAGAGATGGGAGGGTCCTGGAGACCCAGTACTTC. Translation: CATSRDGRVLETQYF.

In its sample, this clonotype was seen many times. The chain has TRBV20-1 and TRBJ2-1; no reliable D call. The CDR3 runs 13 residues. V dropped 2 bases and J dropped 7 bases, with 12 bases sitting between them. The germline V gene encodes CDR1 DFQATT and CDR2 SNEGSKA (reference sequence). CDR3 sequence (DNA): TGCAGTGCTAGATCGACTCGGAGTAATGAGCAGTTCTTC. Translation gives CSARSTRSNEQFF.

The rearrangement uses TRBV11-2 and TRBJ2-3; a weak D match, TRBD1 (5 bases). CDR1 and CDR2 from the germline V gene are SGHAT and FQNNGV. Trimming left V 4 bases short and J 2 bases short, with 10 bases between. The CDR3 is 14 residues long. CDR3 coding DNA: TGTGCCAGCAGCTCAACAGGATACACAGATACGCAGTATTTT. Translating gives CASSSTGYTDTQYF.

The table lists this clonotype with a few counts. The chain employs TRBV2 and TRBJ2-7; 14 bases map to TRBD2. Losses at the gene ends were 6 bases for V and 2 bases for J; bases not matched to a gene: 0. Germline assignment: CDR1 SNHLY and CDR2 FYNNEI. CDR3 length: 14 residues. In DNA, the CDR3 is TGTGCCAGCAGGGGACTAGCGGGGGCCTACGAGCAGTACTTC. It specifies CASRGLAGAYEQYF.

The table lists this clonotype with a few counts. The J gene is TRBJ2-7, the V gene TRBV6-1; weak D call: TRBD2 (6 bases). V was cut by 3 bases and J by 6 bases, with 15 bases left in between. The CDR3 spans 14 residues. CDR1 is MNHNS, CDR2 SASEGT, per germline. The CDR3 sequence is CASSEVGGLGEQYF. CDR3 DNA: TGTGCCAGCAGTGAGGTCGGAGGGTTGGGCGAGCAGTACTTC.

This clonotype was observed many times. This chain uses TRBV6-1 with TRBJ1-2; no firm D call. Germline lookup yields CDR1 MNHNS and CDR2 SASEGT. V lost 2 bases and J lost 3, with 13 bases in between. The CDR3 is 15 amino acids. As DNA, the CDR3 is TGTGCCAGCAGTGAACGCCACTCCTATCACTATGGCTACACCTTC. Its protein is CASSERHSYHYGYTF.

This clonotype was detected many times. The genes are TRBV29-1 and TRBJ2-5, with 7 bases identical to TRBD2. The J segment lost 2 bases and the V segment lost 6 bases, leaving 6 bases of the junction unmatched. The CDR3 consists of 13 residues. The V gene's germline CDR1 is SQVTM and CDR2 ANQGSEA. In DNA, the CDR3 is TGCAGCGTGGCTAGCGGAACTCAAGAGACCCAGTACTTC. Amino acids: CSVASGTQETQYF.

This chain links TRBV19 with TRBJ2-7; a weak D match, TRBD1 (6 bases). The CDR3 has 15 residues. CDR1 and CDR2 (germline): LNHDA, SQIVND (reference sequence). V lost 6 bases and J lost 2, with 17 bases in between. CDR3 coding DNA: TGTGCCAGTAGCCCAGGGGTCAATTATCCCTACGAGCAGTACTTC. Translating it yields CASSPGVNYPYEQYF.

This clonotype was seen a few times. The chain uses TRBV29-1 and TRBJ1-6, with D possibly TRBD1 on 5 matching bases. The CDR3 is 13 residues long. Trimming removed 4 bases at V and 7 bases at J, with 11 bases between. Germline values: CDR1 SQVTM, CDR2 ANQGSEA. As DNA, the CDR3 is TGCAGCGTTGCTGATCGGGGGAATTCACCCCTCCACTTT. Its translation is CSVADRGNSPLHF. Supplemented by reference TRBV29-1 and TRBJ1-6, the full variable domain reads SAVISQKPSRDICQRGTSLTIQCQVDSQVTMMFWYRQQPGQSLTLIATANQGSEATYESGFVIDKFPISRPNLTFSTLTVSNMSPEDSSIYLCSVADRGNSPLHFGNGTRLTVT.

The V gene is TRBV28, the J gene TRBJ1-4; D is ambiguous. Trimming left V 3 bases short and J 2 bases short, with 7 bases between. There are 14 residues in the CDR3. Germline CDR1 reads MDHEN; CDR2 reads SYDVKM. The DNA of the CDR3 is TGTGCCAGCAGTTTGAGGGCGACTAATGAAAAACTGTTTTTT. This gives the protein CASSLRATNEKLFF. The complete variable domain, with remaining parts taken from reference TRBV28 and TRBJ1-4, reads DVKVTQSSRYLVKRTGEKVFLECVQDMDHENMFWYRQDPGLGLRLIYFSYDVKMKEKGDIPEGYSVSREKKERFSLILESASTNQTSMYLCASSLRATNEKLFFGSGTQLSVL.

Ten or more counts support this clonotype. The chain combines TRBV7-9 with TRBJ1-2; D unclear. This CDR3 contains 14 residues. Trimming took off 1 base at V and 4 bases at J, with 10 bases between the two ends. The V gene's germline CDR1 is SEHNR and CDR2 FQNEAQ (reference sequence). The CDR3 loop reads CASSLVGIIYGYTF. The DNA for the CDR3 is TGTGCCAGCAGCTTAGTTGGGATTATCTATGGCTACACCTTC.

This clonotype was recorded many times. This sequence joins TRBV20-1 and TRBJ2-7; 7 positions agree with TRBD1. The CDR3 is 14 amino acids. The germline gives CDR1 DFQATT, CDR2 SNEGSKA (reference sequence). J was trimmed by 0 bases and V by 4 bases; bases with no gene match: 6. The CDR3 sequence: CSAIRDRASYEQYF. The CDR3 DNA reads as TGCAGTGCTATCCGGGACAGAGCCTCCTACGAGCAGTACTTC.

The sample holds a few counts of this clonotype. The chain employs TRBV6-2 or TRBV6-3 and TRBJ2-7, with 14 bases lining up with TRBD2. Germline-derived CDR1 and CDR2 are MNHEY and SVGEGT. The trim removed 2 bases at V and 6 bases at J, leaving 18 bases unmatched. This CDR3 is built from 20 residues. The CDR3 bases are TGTGCCAGCAGTTACCGTTCCGCGACTAGCGGGAGGGTTCGGCTACTCGAGCAGTACTTC. This gives the protein CASSYRSATSGRVRLLEQYF.

The sample holds many counts of this clonotype. V usage is TRBV5-1 and J usage is TRBJ2-7; a possible D gene is TRBD1 (5 bases). CDR1 is SGHRS, CDR2 YFSETQ, per germline. The CDR3 loop spans 13 amino acids. The V gene lost 0 bases and the J gene lost 4 bases, with 8 bases spanning the gap. In nucleotides, the CDR3 is TGCGCCAGCAGCTTGGGACAGATTTACGAGCAGTACTTC. Protein: CASSLGQIYEQYF. Full variable domain (outside the CDR3, taken from reference TRBV5-1 and TRBJ2-7): KAGVTQTPRYLIKTRGQQVTLSCSPISGHRSVSWYQQTPGQGLQFLFEYFSETQRNKGNFPGRFSGRQFSNSRSEMNVSTLELGDSALYLCASSLGQIYEQYFGPGTRLTVT.

This clonotype was found many times. The chain carries TRBV10-3 and TRBJ2-3, with D possibly matching TRBD2 (6 bases). Trimming pared 0 bases from V and 4 bases from J, leaving 17 bases between. The CDR3 consists of 17 residues. The germline CDR1 and CDR2 sequences are ENHRY and SYGVKD. CDR3 loop: CAISESKLASAPDTQYF. DNA for the CDR3: TGTGCCATCAGTGAGTCGAAACTAGCATCGGCCCCAGATACGCAGTATTTT.

The sample holds many counts of this clonotype. The rearrangement joins TRBV12-3 or TRBV12-4 to TRBJ2-3, with a possible D match to TRBD1 (6 bases). The CDR3 runs 15 residues. Trimming removed 2 bases from V and 4 bases from J, with 13 bases in between. The CDR3 spells CASSLLQGLADTQYF. CDR3 DNA: TGTGCCAGCAGTTTACTACAGGGATTAGCAGATACGCAGTATTTT.

In its sample, this clonotype was seen a few times. The chain has TRBV20-1 and TRBJ1-1; 8 nucleotides line up with TRBD1. Germline assignment: CDR1 DFQATT and CDR2 SNEGSKA (reference sequence). This CDR3 region has 14 residues. The V segment lost 1 base and the J segment 7 bases; nucleotides outside the gene matches: 8. The CDR3 sequence: CSARVPRGRVEAFF. CDR3 DNA sequence: TGCAGTGCTAGAGTTCCCAGGGGGCGAGTTGAAGCTTTCTTT.

At least ten counts were recorded for this clonotype. The rearrangement joins TRBV6-5 to TRBJ1-1; D not certain. The V and J ends lost 4 bases and 5 bases respectively, with 17 bases between them. Germline values: CDR1 MNHEY, CDR2 SVGAGI. CDR3 length equals 15 residues. CDR3 DNA sequence: TGTGCCAGCAGTTCCCCCCCAGGCCTGGGGACTGAAGCTTTCTTT. This codes for CASSSPPGLGTEAFF.

This clonotype was detected ten times or more. The V and J genes are TRBV28 and TRBJ2-3; D is ambiguous. V was cut by 5 bases and J by 2 bases, with 11 bases left in between. The CDR3 spans 14 residues. The germline V gene encodes CDR1 MDHEN and CDR2 SYDVKM. CDR3 sequence (DNA): TGTGCCAGCAGTCCTTGGACGAACACAGATACGCAGTATTTT. Translating gives CASSPWTNTDTQYF.

This clonotype has a count of ten or more. The rearrangement links TRBV28 to TRBJ2-1; 10 bases align to TRBD1. The CDR3 is made up of 14 amino acids. V shed 2 bases, J shed 7 bases, and the junction held 2 bases outside the gene matches. Germline V gene lookup returns CDR1 MDHEN and CDR2 SYDVKM. The CDR3 protein is CASSLGQGENEQFF. The CDR3 bases are TGTGCCAGCAGTTTAGGACAGGGGGAAAATGAGCAGTTCTTC.

The CDR3 loop reads CASSKLAGGEQYF. CDR3 DNA: TGTGCCAGCAGTAAACTAGCGGGAGGCGAGCAGTACTTC. The V gene is TRBV6-2 or TRBV6-3, the J gene TRBJ2-7; 12 positions agree with TRBD2. Trimming cost V 5 bases and J 6 bases; bases outside gene matches: 2. The CDR3 loop spans 13 amino acids. Germline V lookup: CDR1 MNHEY, CDR2 SVGEGT.

This clonotype was detected many times. The chain employs TRBV28 and TRBJ1-1; 8 bases match TRBD1. The CDR3 totals 15 residues. Germline V gives CDR1 MDHEN, CDR2 SYDVKM. Trimming removed 4 bases from V and 0 bases from J; junction bases left unmatched: 4. CDR3: CASSYPDRVNTEAFF. The CDR3 DNA reads TGTGCCAGCAGTTACCCGGACAGGGTGAACACTGAAGCTTTCTTT.

This clonotype was recorded at least ten times. The chain has TRBV29-1 and TRBJ2-5; D is undetermined. V was trimmed by 4 bases and J by 2 bases, leaving 14 bases between them. This CDR3 has 14 amino acids. The germline CDR1 and CDR2 sequences are SQVTM and ANQGSEA. CDR3 DNA sequence: TGCAGCGTTGTTGGGGTATTAATACAAGAGACCCAGTACTTC. Its translation is CSVVGVLIQETQYF.

This clonotype showed up many times. J is TRBJ2-1 and V is TRBV4-1, with D perhaps matching TRBD1 or TRBD2 (5 bases each). V shed 4 bases and J shed 6 bases, with 13 bases lying between them. CDR3 length: 14 amino acids. Germline-derived CDR1 and CDR2 are MGHRA and YSYEKL. CDR3 protein: CASSLGTLPNEQFF. CDR3 nucleotides: TGCGCCAGCAGCCTCGGGACCCTCCCCAATGAGCAGTTCTTC.

This clonotype was seen at least ten times. The CDR3 sequence is CASSQLAGYYNEQFF. The DNA for the CDR3 is TGTGCCAGCAGCCAACTAGCGGGTTACTACAATGAGCAGTTCTTC. The J gene is TRBJ2-1, the V gene TRBV7-2, with TRBD2 matching 9 bases. V lost 5 bases and J lost 3; bases outside the gene matches: 5. CDR3 length: 15 amino acids. The germline V gene encodes CDR1 SGHTA and CDR2 FQGNSA.

This clonotype was picked up many times. The chain employs TRBV10-3 and TRBJ1-1; 7 nucleotides match TRBD1. The CDR3 runs to 14 residues. With V trimmed by 4 bases and J by 3 bases, 5 bases remained unmatched. Germline V gene data show CDR1 as ENHRY and CDR2 as SYGVKD. In DNA form, the CDR3 reads TGTGCCATCAGTGGGACAGGCTCGCACACTGAAGCTTTCTTT. It yields the protein CAISGTGSHTEAFF.